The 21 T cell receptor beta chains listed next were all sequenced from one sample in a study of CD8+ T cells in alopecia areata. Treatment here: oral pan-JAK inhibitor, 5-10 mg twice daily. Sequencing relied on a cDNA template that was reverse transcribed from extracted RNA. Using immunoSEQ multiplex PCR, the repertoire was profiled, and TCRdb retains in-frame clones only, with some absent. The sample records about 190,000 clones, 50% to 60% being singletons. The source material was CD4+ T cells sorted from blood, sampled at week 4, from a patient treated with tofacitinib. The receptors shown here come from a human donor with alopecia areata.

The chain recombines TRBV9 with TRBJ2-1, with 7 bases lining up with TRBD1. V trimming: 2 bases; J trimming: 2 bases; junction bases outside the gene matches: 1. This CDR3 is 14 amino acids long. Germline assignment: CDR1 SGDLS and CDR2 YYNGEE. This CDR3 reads CASSVGTAYNEQFF. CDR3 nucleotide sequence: TGTGCCAGCAGCGTCGGGACAGCCTACAATGAGCAGTTCTTC.

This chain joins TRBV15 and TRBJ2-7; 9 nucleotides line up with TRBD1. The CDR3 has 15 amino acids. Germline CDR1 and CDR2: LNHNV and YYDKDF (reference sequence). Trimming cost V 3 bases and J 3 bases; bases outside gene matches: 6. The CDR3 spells CATSSRDRAYYEQYF. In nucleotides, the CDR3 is TGTGCCACCAGCAGTCGGGACAGGGCTTACTACGAGCAGTACTTC.

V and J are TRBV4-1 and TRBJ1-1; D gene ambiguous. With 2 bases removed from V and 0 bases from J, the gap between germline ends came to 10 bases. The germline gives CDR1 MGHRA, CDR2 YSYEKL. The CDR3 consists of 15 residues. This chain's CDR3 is CASSQTGSMNTEAFF. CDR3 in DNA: TGCGCCAGCAGCCAAACCGGTAGCATGAACACTGAAGCTTTCTTT.

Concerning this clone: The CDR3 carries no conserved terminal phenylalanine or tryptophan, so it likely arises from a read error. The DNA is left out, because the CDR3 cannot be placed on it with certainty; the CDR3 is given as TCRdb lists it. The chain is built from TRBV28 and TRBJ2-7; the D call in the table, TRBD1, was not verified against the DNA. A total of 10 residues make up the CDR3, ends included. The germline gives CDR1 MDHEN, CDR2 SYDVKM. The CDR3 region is CASKTKGTAH.

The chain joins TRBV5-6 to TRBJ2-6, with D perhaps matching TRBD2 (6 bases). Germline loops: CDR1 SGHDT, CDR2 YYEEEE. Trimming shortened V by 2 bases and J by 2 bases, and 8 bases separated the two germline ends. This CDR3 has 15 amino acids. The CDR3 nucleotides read TGTGCCAGCAGCTTTCGGAGGGCTGGGGCCAACGTCCTGACTTTC. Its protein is CASSFRRAGANVLTF.

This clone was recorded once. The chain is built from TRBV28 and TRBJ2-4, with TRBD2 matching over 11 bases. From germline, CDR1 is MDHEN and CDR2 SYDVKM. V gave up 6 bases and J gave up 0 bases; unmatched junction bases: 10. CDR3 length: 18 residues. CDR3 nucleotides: TGTGCCAGCAGCCTGGGACTAGCGGACGCCCTAGCCAAAAACATTCAGTACTTC. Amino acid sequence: CASSLGLADALAKNIQYF.

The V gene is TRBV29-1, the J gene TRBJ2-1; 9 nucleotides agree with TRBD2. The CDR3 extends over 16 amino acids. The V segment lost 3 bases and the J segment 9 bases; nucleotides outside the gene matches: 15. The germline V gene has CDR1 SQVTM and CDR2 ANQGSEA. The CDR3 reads CSVEFVVSGRGFEQFF. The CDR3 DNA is TGCAGCGTTGAGTTTGTGGTTAGCGGGAGAGGGTTTGAGCAGTTCTTC.

In DNA, the CDR3 is TGTGCCAGCAGCCCGGTTACTGAAGCTTTCTTT. Translating it yields CASSPVTEAFF. The V gene is TRBV7-6, the J gene TRBJ1-1; unclear D gene. CDR1 SGHVS and CDR2 FNYEAQ come from the germline V gene. The CDR3 sequence is 11 residues long. V was cut by 5 bases and J by 5 bases, with 6 bases left in between.

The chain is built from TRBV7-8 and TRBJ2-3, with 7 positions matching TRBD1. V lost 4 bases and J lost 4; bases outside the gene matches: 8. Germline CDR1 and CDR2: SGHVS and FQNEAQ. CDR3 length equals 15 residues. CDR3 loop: CASSSSTGAADTQYF. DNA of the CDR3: TGTGCCAGCAGCTCCTCAACAGGGGCGGCAGATACGCAGTATTTT.

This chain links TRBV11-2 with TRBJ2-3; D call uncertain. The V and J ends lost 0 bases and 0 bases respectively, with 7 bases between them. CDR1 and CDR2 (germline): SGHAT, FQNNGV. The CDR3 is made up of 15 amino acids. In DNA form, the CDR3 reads TGTGCCAGCAGCTTAGAGCGAACTAGCACAGATACGCAGTATTTT. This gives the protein CASSLERTSTDTQYF.

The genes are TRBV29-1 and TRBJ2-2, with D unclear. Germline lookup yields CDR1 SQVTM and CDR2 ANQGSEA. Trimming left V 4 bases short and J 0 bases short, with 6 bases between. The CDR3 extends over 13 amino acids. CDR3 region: CSVVESNTGELFF. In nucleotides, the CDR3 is TGCAGCGTTGTTGAGTCGAACACCGGGGAGCTGTTTTTT.

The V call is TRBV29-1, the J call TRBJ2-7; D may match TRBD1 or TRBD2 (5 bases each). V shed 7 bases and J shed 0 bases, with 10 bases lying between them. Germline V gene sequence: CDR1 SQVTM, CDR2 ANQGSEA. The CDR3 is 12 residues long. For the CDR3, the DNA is TGCAGCGCCGGGGACCTCTCCTACGAGCAGTACTTC. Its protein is CSAGDLSYEQYF.

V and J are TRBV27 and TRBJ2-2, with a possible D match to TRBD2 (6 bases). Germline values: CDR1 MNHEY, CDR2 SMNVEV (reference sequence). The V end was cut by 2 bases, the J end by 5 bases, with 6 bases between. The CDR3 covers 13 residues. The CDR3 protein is CASSLAGTGELFF. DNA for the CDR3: TGTGCCAGCAGTTTAGCGGGAACCGGGGAGCTGTTTTTT.

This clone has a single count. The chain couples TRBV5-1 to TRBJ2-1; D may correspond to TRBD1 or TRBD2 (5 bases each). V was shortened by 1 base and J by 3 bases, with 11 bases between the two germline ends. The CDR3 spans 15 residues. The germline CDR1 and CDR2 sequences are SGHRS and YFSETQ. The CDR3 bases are TGCGCCAGCAGCTTGCCCAGGGACCTCTACAATGAGCAGTTCTTC. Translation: CASSLPRDLYNEQFF.

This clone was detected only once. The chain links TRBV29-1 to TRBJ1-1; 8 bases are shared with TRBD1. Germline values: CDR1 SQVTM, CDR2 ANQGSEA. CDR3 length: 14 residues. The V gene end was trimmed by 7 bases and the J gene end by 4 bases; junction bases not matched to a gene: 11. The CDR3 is CSALDRETPTEAFF. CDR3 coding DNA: TGCAGCGCCCTGGACAGGGAAACTCCCACTGAAGCTTTCTTT.

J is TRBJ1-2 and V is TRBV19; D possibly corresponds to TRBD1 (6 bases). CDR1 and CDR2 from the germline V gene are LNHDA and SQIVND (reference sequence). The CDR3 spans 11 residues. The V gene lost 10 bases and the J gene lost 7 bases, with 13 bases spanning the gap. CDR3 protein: CAKRGVGGYTF. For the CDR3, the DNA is TGTGCCAAGAGGGGGGTAGGTGGCTACACCTTC.

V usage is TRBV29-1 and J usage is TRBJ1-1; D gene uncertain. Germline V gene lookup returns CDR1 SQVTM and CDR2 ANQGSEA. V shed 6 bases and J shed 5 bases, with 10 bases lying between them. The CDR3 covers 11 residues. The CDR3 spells CSVIDVTEAFF. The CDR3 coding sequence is TGCAGCGTAATCGACGTGACTGAAGCTTTCTTT.

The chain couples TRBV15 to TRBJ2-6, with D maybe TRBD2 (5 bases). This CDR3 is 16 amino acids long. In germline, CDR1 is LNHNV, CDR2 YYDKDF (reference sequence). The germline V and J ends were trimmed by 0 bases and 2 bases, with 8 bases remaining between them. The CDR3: CATSRDLRAGANVLTF. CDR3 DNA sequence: TGTGCCACCAGCAGAGATCTGAGGGCTGGGGCCAACGTCCTGACTTTC.

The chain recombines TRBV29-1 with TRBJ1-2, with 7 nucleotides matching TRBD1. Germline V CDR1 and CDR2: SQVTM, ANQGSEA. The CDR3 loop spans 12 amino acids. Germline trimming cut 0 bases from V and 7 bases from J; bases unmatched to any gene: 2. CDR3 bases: TGCAGCGTTGAAGAGTACAGGGGTGGCTACACCTTC. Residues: CSVEEYRGGYTF.

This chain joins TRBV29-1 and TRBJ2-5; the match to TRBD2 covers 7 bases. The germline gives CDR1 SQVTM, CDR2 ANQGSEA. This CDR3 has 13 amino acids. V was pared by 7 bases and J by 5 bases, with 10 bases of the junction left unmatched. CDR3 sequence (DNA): TGCAGCGGGGAGGGGCTGGGAGTGGAGACCCAGTACTTC. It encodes CSGEGLGVETQYF.

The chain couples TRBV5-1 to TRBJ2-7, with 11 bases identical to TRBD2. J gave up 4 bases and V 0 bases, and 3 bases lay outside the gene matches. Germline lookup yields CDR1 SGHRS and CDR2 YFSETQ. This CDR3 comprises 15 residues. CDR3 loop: CASSLVAGGPYEQYF. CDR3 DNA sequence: TGCGCCAGCAGCTTGGTAGCGGGAGGGCCGTACGAGCAGTACTTC.